One and the same sample provided the 21 T cell receptor beta chains below, sequenced in a study. TCRdb analysed the RT-PCR reads with MiXCR anew, one entry per CDR3 protein. The sample contains fewer than 800,000 distinct CDR3 sequences, more than 13% of which appear only once. The sample taken for sequencing was memory CD4+ T cells from blood. These TCRs come from a female donor in good health, serving as a healthy control.

The table lists this clonotype with a few counts. CDR3 DNA: TGTGCCAGCAGCACGAGACAGGGGCCTTCCGATGGCTACACCTTC. This sequence encodes CASSTRQGPSDGYTF. The V and J genes are TRBV7-3 and TRBJ1-2; 8 bases align to TRBD1. The CDR3 sequence is 15 residues long. V was pared by 5 bases and J by 6 bases, with 11 bases of the junction left unmatched. Germline V lookup: CDR1 SGHTA, CDR2 FQGTGA.

This clonotype has a count of ten or more. This rearrangement joins TRBV29-1 to TRBJ1-1, with TRBD1 matching 10 bases. The CDR3 covers 13 residues. V trimming: 7 bases; J trimming: 2 bases; junction bases outside the gene matches: 4. In germline, CDR1 is SQVTM, CDR2 ANQGSEA. CDR3: CSADRGQNTEAFF. The CDR3 DNA is TGCAGCGCCGACAGGGGGCAAAACACTGAAGCTTTCTTT.

The sample holds a few counts of this clonotype. V and J are TRBV10-3 and TRBJ1-4, with D perhaps matching TRBD1 (5 bases). Germline loops: CDR1 ENHRY, CDR2 SYGVKD. V lost 7 bases and J lost 4, with 10 bases in between. The CDR3 runs to 13 residues. The CDR3: CAIKGLSNEKLFF. In DNA, the CDR3 is TGTGCCATCAAGGGACTGAGTAATGAAAAACTGTTTTTT.

The chain couples TRBV6-1 to TRBJ1-5; D perhaps matches TRBD1 (6 bases). Germline assignment: CDR1 MNHNS and CDR2 SASEGT. The ends were cut back, 5 bases at V and 4 bases at J, with 15 bases in the middle. CDR3 length equals 15 residues. The CDR3 is CASSLQGGWNQPQHF. The DNA for the CDR3 is TGTGCCAGCAGTTTACAAGGGGGATGGAATCAGCCCCAGCATTTT.

The V call is TRBV7-9, the J call TRBJ2-7, with D tentatively TRBD1 (5 bases). The CDR3 runs 15 residues. V dropped 7 bases and J dropped 6 bases, with 22 bases sitting between them. CDR1 is SEHNR and CDR2 is FQNEAQ in the germline V gene (reference sequence). CDR3 nucleotide sequence: TGTGCCAGCAACACTCGGGCGACGACAGCCCTCGAGCAGTACTTC. Translated: CASNTRATTALEQYF.

The genes are TRBV5-1 and TRBJ2-5; the D is unclear. Deletions cut 2 bases from V and 4 bases from J, with 12 bases between. Germline CDR1 is SGHRS and CDR2 is YFSETQ. The CDR3 loop spans 14 amino acids. The CDR3 here is CASSFGGTSETQYF. The DNA of the CDR3 is TGCGCCAGCAGCTTCGGCGGTACTTCAGAGACCCAGTACTTC.

This clonotype was seen many times. This chain uses TRBV20-1 with TRBJ2-5; 7 bases fit TRBD1. Germline CDR1 is DFQATT and CDR2 is SNEGSKA (reference sequence). V lost 6 bases, J lost 5 bases, and 12 bases stayed unmatched. CDR3 length equals 14 residues. CDR3 in amino acids: CSAHPPTGAETQYF. CDR3 coding DNA: TGCAGTGCCCATCCGCCAACAGGGGCGGAGACCCAGTACTTC.

This clonotype was counted ten times or more. V usage is TRBV4-3 and J usage is TRBJ1-2, with TRBD1 identical over 9 bases. The CDR3 has 19 residues. The trim removed 4 bases at V and 2 bases at J, leaving 17 bases unmatched. Germline CDR1 LGHNA, CDR2 YSLEER. CDR3 coding DNA: TGCGCCAGCAGCCGACAAGCTTCACCTTCCGGGACAGGGAACTATGGCTACACCTTC. Its translation is CASSRQASPSGTGNYGYTF.

The chain joins TRBV6-6 to TRBJ1-1, with 10 bases fitting TRBD1. The CDR3 consists of 17 residues. V dropped 10 bases and J dropped 1; count of bases not matched to a gene: 15. The germline gives CDR1 MNHNY, CDR2 SVGAGI (reference sequence). This CDR3 is CATRPGTGAGANTEAFF. CDR3 coding DNA: TGTGCCACGAGGCCAGGGACAGGGGCGGGAGCGAACACTGAAGCTTTCTTT.

This clonotype was seen a few times. The chain uses TRBV20-1 and TRBJ1-1; 7 nucleotides match TRBD1. There are 12 residues in the CDR3. Looked up from germline, CDR1 is DFQATT and CDR2 is SNEGSKA (reference sequence). V was clipped by 5 bases and J by 4 bases; unmatched bases: 4. The CDR3 region has the DNA TGCAGTGCTTCAAGGGGGCTCACTGAAGCTTTCTTT. Its protein is CSASRGLTEAFF.

The gene calls are TRBV6-2 or TRBV6-3 and TRBJ2-5; D possibly corresponds to TRBD1 (6 bases). Trimming shortened V by 5 bases and J by 4 bases, and 17 bases separated the two germline ends. This CDR3 has 15 residues. Germline loops: CDR1 MNHEY, CDR2 SVGEGT. CDR3 sequence: CASSKGTGLGETQYF. The CDR3 DNA reads as TGTGCCAGCAGTAAGGGTACAGGGTTGGGAGAGACCCAGTACTTC.

This clonotype has more than one count but fewer than ten. CDR3 sequence reads: CASSPTRGGGTQYF. The CDR3 DNA reads as TGTGCCAGCAGTCCAACGAGGGGTGGAGGGACCCAGTACTTC. This sequence joins TRBV12-3 or TRBV12-4 and TRBJ2-5; either TRBD1 or TRBD2 may supply D (5 bases each). The CDR3 has 14 residues. V shed 5 bases and J shed 7 bases, with 17 bases lying between them.

The sample holds a few counts of this clonotype. The CDR3 loop reads CATLQGRSGNTIYF. The CDR3 nucleotides read TGTGCCACCTTACAGGGCCGCTCTGGAAACACCATATATTTT. The chain couples TRBV10-3 to TRBJ1-3, with D maybe TRBD1 (6 bases). Germline V CDR1 and CDR2: ENHRY, SYGVKD. CDR3 length equals 14 residues. The germline V and J ends were trimmed by 10 bases and 0 bases, with 13 bases remaining between them.

The chain recombines TRBV6-2 or TRBV6-3 with TRBJ2-3, with a tentative D call TRBD2 (6 bases). CDR1 is MNHEY and CDR2 is SVGEGT in the germline V gene. This CDR3 contains 15 residues. Trimming pared 8 bases from V and 0 bases from J, leaving 15 bases between. The CDR3 here is CASVRGTDSTDTQYF. Here the CDR3 DNA reads TGTGCCAGCGTTCGGGGGACGGACAGCACAGATACGCAGTATTTT.

This clonotype has a handful of counts. This rearrangement joins TRBV9 to TRBJ2-2; the D is unclear. Trimming removed 3 bases at V and 6 bases at J, with 12 bases between. This CDR3 is 14 amino acids long. CDR1 SGDLS and CDR2 YYNGEE come from the germline V gene. CDR3 bases: TGTGCCAGCAGCGCCCCGCCCAGCGCCGGGGAGCTGTTTTTT. It encodes CASSAPPSAGELFF. Drawing the rest from reference TRBV9 and TRBJ2-2, the complete variable domain is DSGVTQTPKHLITATGQRVTLRCSPRSGDLSVYWYQQSLDQGLQFLIQYYNGEERAKGNILERFSAQQFPDLHSELNLSSLELGDSALYFCASSAPPSAGELFFGEGSRLTVL.

This clonotype was detected only a few times. The chain links TRBV7-9 to TRBJ1-2; weak D call: TRBD1 (6 bases). The germline V gene has CDR1 SEHNR and CDR2 FQNEAQ (reference sequence). The CDR3 extends over 14 amino acids. V was pared by 7 bases and J by 4 bases, with 16 bases between. CDR3 residues: CASTQEGGSYGYTF. The CDR3 DNA reads TGTGCCAGCACCCAGGAGGGGGGAAGCTATGGCTACACCTTC.

There are many counts of this clonotype. The chain couples TRBV12-3 or TRBV12-4 to TRBJ2-3, with 9 nucleotides matching TRBD2. The CDR3 has 16 amino acids. V trimming: 5 bases; J trimming: 2 bases; junction bases outside the gene matches: 8. CDR3 residues: CASSPGTSRHTDTQYF. CDR3 in DNA: TGTGCCAGCAGTCCCGGGACTAGCAGACACACAGATACGCAGTATTTT.

The table lists this clonotype with a few counts. This chain uses TRBV18 with TRBJ1-2; tentative D call: TRBD1 (6 bases). The germline V and J ends were trimmed by 5 bases and 4 bases, with 14 bases remaining between them. There are 14 residues in the CDR3. Germline CDR1 and CDR2: KGHSH and LQKENI. The CDR3 loop is CASSASVDSYGYTF. CDR3 DNA: TGTGCCAGCTCAGCCTCCGTGGACAGCTATGGCTACACCTTC.

The V and J genes are TRBV20-1 and TRBJ2-3, with D possibly TRBD2 on 5 matching bases. The CDR3 sequence is 16 residues long. Germline V CDR1 and CDR2: DFQATT, SNEGSKA (reference sequence). The CDR3 DNA sequence: TGCAGCGGCAAGGGAGCGAGACCCTCAAGCACAGATACGCAGTATTTT. Translation gives CSGKGARPSSTDTQYF.

The CDR3 bases are TGTGCCAGCAGCCCGTTATCTTCTCTAGCGGAGTGGGGGACCTACAATGAGCAGTTCTTC. Protein sequence: CASSPLSSLAEWGTYNEQFF. The chain links TRBV13 to TRBJ2-1; 7 bases map to TRBD2. The CDR3 has 20 amino acids. The germline V gene encodes CDR1 PRHDT and CDR2 FYEKMQ (reference sequence). The V gene end was trimmed by 5 bases and the J gene end by 2 bases; junction bases not matched to a gene: 21.

In this sample, this clonotype turned up a few times. J is TRBJ2-7 and V is TRBV18; D remains unclear. CDR1 is KGHSH, CDR2 LQKENI, per germline. V was shortened by 0 bases and J by 1 base, with 4 bases between the two germline ends. This CDR3 is built from 13 residues. The CDR3 here is CASSPPQSYEQYF. The CDR3 region has the DNA TGTGCCAGCTCACCACCACAGTCCTACGAGCAGTACTTC.